One and the same sample provided the 2 T cell receptor beta chains below, sequenced in a study of OX40 agonist ivuxolimab in advanced cancers. Sequencing used immunoSEQ multiplex PCR; TCRdb keeps in-frame clones, though not all of them. The sample has around 76,000 clones; 75% to 85% are singletons. The sample here was CD4+ or CD8+ T cells sorted from blood, taken in a trial of the OX40 agonist ivuxolimab. These receptors all stem from an adult with an advanced solid tumor such as melanoma, head and neck, liver or kidney cancer.

V is TRBV5-8 and J is TRBJ2-4, with D maybe TRBD1 (5 bases). Germline values: CDR1 SGHTS, CDR2 YDEGEE. V lost 0 bases and J 5 bases, leaving 9 bases between the germline ends. This CDR3 contains 14 residues. CDR3 DNA sequence: TGTGCCAGCAGCTTGGGAGACAGCCAAAACATTCAGTACTTC. Its translation: CASSLGDSQNIQYF. The entire variable domain, with the rest obtained from reference TRBV5-8 and TRBJ2-4, is as follows: EAGVTQSPTHLIKTRGQQATLRCSPISGHTSVYWYQQALGLGLQFLLWYDEGEERNRGNFPPRFSGRQFPNYSSELNVNALELEDSALYLCASSLGDSQNIQYFGAGTRLSVL.

V is TRBV27 and J is TRBJ1-2; D call uncertain. The germline V gene has CDR1 MNHEY and CDR2 SMNVEV (reference sequence). V was shortened by 6 bases and J by 1 base, with 6 bases between the two germline ends. CDR3 length: 12 residues. The CDR3 spells CASRWNNYGYTF. The CDR3 coding sequence is TGTGCCAGCAGGTGGAATAACTATGGCTACACCTTC.